This T cell receptor beta chain was documented in a study of blood T cell repertoires in COVID-19. Across the study: Samples of COVID-19 (acute and convalescent) were obtained from the United States, Italy and Spain.

Germline V gives CDR1 SGHVS, CDR2 FQNEAQ. V trimming: 5 bases; J trimming: 0 bases; junction bases outside the gene matches: 7. The CDR3 spans 16 residues. In the original analysis: Reference gene primer amplification gave nucleated cell count estimates. Assay: immunoSEQ multiplex PCR; the TCRdb copy retains only in-frame clones and omits some. The V and J calls and clone size were taken over from that table, and D and trimming were inferred from the DNA. The sample includes around 250,000 clones, 70% to 90% of them seen just once. Those who participated ranged in age from about 18 to 89 years and resided in under 25 US areas. Participants' reported clinical history set cohort assignment.

The TCR originated in a woman aged 45-60 years with acute COVID-19. The gene calls are TRBV7-8 and TRBJ2-1; 7 bases fit TRBD2. The sequencing input was PBMCs or T cells enriched from blood (not recorded which). CDR3 in DNA: TGTGCCAGCAGCCCTAGCGGCCTAAGCTCCTACAATGAGCAGTTCTTC. Translated, it gives CASSPSGLSSYNEQFF.